One and the same sample provided the 25 T cell receptor beta chains below, sequenced in a study of immune evolution from preneoplasia to lung adenocarcinoma (dated by TCRdb to about 2021). Receptor libraries were prepared by the immunoSEQ multiplex PCR assay. What TCRdb holds here is the immuneACCESS table cut down to in-frame rearrangements. Part of the clones is not present; checked against another copy, under half of the missing clones reflect an unresolved V gene, and the others are unexplained. The sample includes more than 15,000 clones, with approximately 86% observed a single time. The ten largest clones take up roughly 2.6% of the sample. Sample: FFPE invasive lung adenocarcinoma tissue. The label giving this sample's cell subset or site can be read as: frankly invasive lung adenocarcinoma (ADC). The receptors were gathered from a person aged 70 to 85 with invasive lung adenocarcinoma.

Comment on this clone: The sample contains more than one DNA sequence encoding this CDR3. The CDR3 coding sequence is TGTGCCAGCAGCTTGCAAGGGGGAGAAACTGAAGCTTTCTTT. It codes for CASSLQGGETEAFF. The V gene is TRBV5-8, the J gene TRBJ1-1, with D maybe TRBD1 (6 bases). Germline V lookup: CDR1 SGHTS, CDR2 YDEGEE. This CDR3 region has 14 residues. Trimming pared 1 base from V and 5 bases from J, leaving 12 bases between.

The chain employs TRBV2 and TRBJ2-1, with D possibly being TRBD2 (7 bases). The V end was cut by 8 bases, the J end by 7 bases, with 21 bases between. This CDR3 is built from 15 residues. Germline V gives CDR1 SNHLY, CDR2 FYNNEI. CDR3 loop: CASESGGGGGNEQFF. The DNA for the CDR3 is TGTGCCAGCGAGTCGGGGGGAGGAGGGGGTAATGAGCAGTTCTTC. Full variable domain (missing parts from reference TRBV2 and TRBJ2-1): EPEVTQTPSHQVTQMGQEVILRCVPISNHLYFYWYRQILGQKVEFLVSFYNNEISEKSEIFDDQFSVERPDGSNFTLKIRSTKLEDSAMYFCASESGGGGGNEQFFGPGTRLTVL.

CDR3 DNA: TGTGCCATCAGTGGGGGACAGGGGATTTATCAGCCCCAGCATTTT. Translation: CAISGGQGIYQPQHF. This rearrangement joins TRBV10-3 to TRBJ1-5; 10 nucleotides line up with TRBD1. Per germline, CDR1 ENHRY and CDR2 SYGVKD. The CDR3 covers 15 residues. V shed 4 bases and J 5 bases; nucleotides not matched to a gene: 5.

The V call is TRBV7-2, the J call TRBJ2-7; D gene uncertain. CDR3 size: 15 residues. V was trimmed by 0 bases and J by 0 bases, leaving 9 bases between them. CDR1 is SGHTA, CDR2 FQGNSA, per germline. DNA for the CDR3: TGTGCCAGCAGCTTAGCCCGCAGGAGCTCCTACGAGCAGTACTTC. Translation: CASSLARRSSYEQYF. The whole variable domain, remainder taken from reference TRBV7-2 and TRBJ2-7, is GAGVSQSPSNKVTEKGKDVELRCDPISGHTALYWYRQSLGQGLEFLIYFQGNSAPDKSGLPSDRFSAERTGGSVSTLTIQRTQQEDSAVYLCASSLARRSSYEQYFGPGTRLTVT.

V and J are TRBV28 and TRBJ1-1; no reliable D call. The ends were cut back, 7 bases at V and 2 bases at J, with 17 bases in the middle. In germline, CDR1 is MDHEN, CDR2 SYDVKM. The CDR3 totals 15 residues. The CDR3 sequence is CASTPIRGLNTEAFF. The DNA for the CDR3 is TGTGCCAGCACCCCTATTCGCGGGCTTAACACTGAAGCTTTCTTT.

This clone ranks as medium-sized (0.01 to 0.1%). The chain has TRBV5-8 and TRBJ1-2, with 8 bases lining up with TRBD1. With 3 bases clipped from V and 8 bases from J, the junction kept 6 bases outside the gene matches. The CDR3 covers 13 residues. Germline V gene sequence: CDR1 SGHTS, CDR2 YDEGEE. Here the CDR3 reads CASSYPGGRGYTF. CDR3 bases: TGTGCCAGCAGCTATCCAGGGGGCCGCGGCTACACCTTC.

In this sample, this clone turned up a few times. The chain carries TRBV5-4 and TRBJ2-7; 12 bases align to TRBD1. Germline V gene data show CDR1 as SGHNT and CDR2 as YYREEE (reference sequence). V trimming: 4 bases; J trimming: 10 bases; junction bases outside the gene matches: 6. CDR3 length: 13 amino acids. The CDR3 here is CASSGGQGALQYF. The CDR3 region has the DNA TGTGCCAGCAGCGGGGGACAGGGGGCGCTTCAGTACTTC. The full variable domain, completed using reference TRBV5-4 and TRBJ2-7, is ETGVTQSPTHLIKTRGQQVTLRCSSQSGHNTVSWYQQALGQGPQFIFQYYREEENGRGNFPPRFSGLQFPNYSSELNVNALELDDSALYLCASSGGQGALQYFGPGTRLTVT.

V usage is TRBV28 and J usage is TRBJ2-7, with TRBD2 as a possible D gene (6 bases). The V gene's germline CDR1 is MDHEN and CDR2 SYDVKM. The CDR3 length is 14 residues. Trimming removed 3 bases at V and 3 bases at J, with 12 bases between. Here the CDR3 DNA reads TGTGCCAGCAGTTTTCGGGGGAGGCTCTACGAGCAGTACTTC. This sequence encodes CASSFRGRLYEQYF.

V usage is TRBV2 and J usage is TRBJ1-4; D gene ambiguous. In germline, CDR1 is SNHLY, CDR2 FYNNEI. This CDR3 has 11 residues. Trimming left V 7 bases short and J 4 bases short, with 4 bases between. The CDR3 spells CASTVNEKLFF. CDR3 bases: TGTGCCAGCACCGTTAATGAAAAACTGTTTTTT.

This chain connects TRBV6-5 to TRBJ2-7; no firm D call. V was cut by 6 bases and J by 6 bases, with 9 bases left in between. Germline-derived CDR1 and CDR2 are MNHEY and SVGAGI. This CDR3 is built from 11 residues. For the CDR3, the DNA is TGTGCCAGCAGACGCCAAGGCGAGCAGTACTTC. It translates to CASRRQGEQYF.

The V gene is TRBV6-1, the J gene TRBJ1-1; no reliable D call. V was shortened by 2 bases and J by 3 bases, with 7 bases between the two germline ends. The germline V gene has CDR1 MNHNS and CDR2 SASEGT. The CDR3 has 13 amino acids. This CDR3 is CASSEWRYTEAFF. The CDR3 nucleotides read TGTGCCAGCAGTGAATGGCGTTACACTGAAGCTTTCTTT.

The chain uses TRBV10-2 and TRBJ1-5; 11 bases fit TRBD1. CDR1 and CDR2 from the germline V gene are WSHSY and SAAADI. The trim removed 10 bases at V and 1 base at J, leaving 9 bases unmatched. The CDR3 is made up of 16 amino acids. The CDR3 bases are TGCGCCACCGAGGACAGGGGGCGCGGGAGCAATCAGCCCCAGCATTTT. This gives the protein CATEDRGRGSNQPQHF.

The gene calls are TRBV29-1 and TRBJ2-5; possibly TRBD1 for D (5 bases). V was clipped by 7 bases and J by 4 bases, with 16 bases between them. This CDR3 contains 13 residues. Per germline, CDR1 SQVTM and CDR2 ANQGSEA. The CDR3 region has the DNA TGCAGCGCTTCCTCAGGGAAGGGAGAGACCCAGTACTTC. This encodes CSASSGKGETQYF.

J is TRBJ2-4 and V is TRBV7-9; D gene unclear. This CDR3 has 13 amino acids. V was pared by 1 base and J by 1 base, with 2 bases between. Germline V CDR1 and CDR2: SEHNR, FQNEAQ (reference sequence). In DNA, the CDR3 is TGTGCCAGCAGCTTAGGGGCCAAAAACATTCAGTACTTC. Amino acids: CASSLGAKNIQYF.

The chain combines TRBV7-8 with TRBJ1-2; D possibly corresponds to TRBD1 (5 bases). CDR3 length: 15 amino acids. V was pared by 1 base and J by 4 bases, with 13 bases between. From germline, CDR1 is SGHVS and CDR2 FQNEAQ. The DNA for the CDR3 is TGTGCCAGCAGCTTAGGAACGGGGGGACTCTATGGCTACACCTTC. This encodes CASSLGTGGLYGYTF.

The V gene is TRBV18, the J gene TRBJ1-2; D might be TRBD1 (6 bases). Germline CDR1 is KGHSH and CDR2 is LQKENI. V lost 5 bases and J 5 bases, leaving 15 bases between the germline ends. The CDR3 consists of 14 residues. The CDR3 DNA follows: TGTGCCAGCTCATCCGAACAGGGTTGGTATGGCTACACCTTC. Amino acid sequence: CASSSEQGWYGYTF.

The chain links TRBV9 to TRBJ2-5; D tentatively reads TRBD1 or TRBD2 (5 bases each). The length of the CDR3 is 15 residues. Germline V CDR1 and CDR2: SGDLS, YYNGEE. Trimming removed 2 bases from V and 5 bases from J, with 16 bases in between. DNA of the CDR3: TGTGCCAGCAGCGTGGGACCCCAGCCGGGGGAGACCCAGTACTTC. Its translation is CASSVGPQPGETQYF.

The chain couples TRBV7-2 to TRBJ1-2, with TRBD1 matching 9 bases. V dropped 5 bases and J dropped 8; count of bases not matched to a gene: 3. Germline-derived CDR1 and CDR2 are SGHTA and FQGNSA. This CDR3 has 12 residues. The CDR3 bases are TGTGCCAGCAGCGGGGACAGGGCCGGCTACACCTTC. It is translated as CASSGDRAGYTF.

This chain links TRBV30 with TRBJ2-2; TRBD1 or TRBD2 may be the D gene (5 bases each). Trimming took 5 bases from V and 5 from J, leaving 15 bases between them. Germline assignment: CDR1 GTSNPN and CDR2 SVGIG (reference sequence). This CDR3 has 14 residues. The CDR3 sequence: CAWRLLGTTGELFF. CDR3 sequence (DNA): TGTGCCTGGCGGCTTCTAGGGACGACCGGGGAGCTGTTTTTT.

This chain uses TRBV19 with TRBJ1-2; 8 bases align to TRBD1. V shed 5 bases, J shed 6 bases, and the junction held 5 bases outside the gene matches. This CDR3 region has 13 residues. CDR1 LNHDA and CDR2 SQIVND come from the germline V gene (reference sequence). The CDR3: CASSPGGVDGYTF. In nucleotides, the CDR3 is TGTGCCAGTAGTCCAGGGGGCGTAGATGGCTACACCTTC.

The chain's CDR3 is CASSVVGGSGYNEQFF. The DNA for the CDR3 is TGTGCCAGCAGCGTAGTGGGCGGGAGCGGGTACAATGAGCAGTTCTTC. V usage is TRBV9 and J usage is TRBJ2-1, with TRBD2 identical over 7 bases. This CDR3 spans 16 amino acids. Germline CDR1 and CDR2: SGDLS and YYNGEE. V gave up 0 bases and J gave up 4 bases; unmatched junction bases: 7. The full variable domain, in which reference TRBV9 and TRBJ2-1 provide the parts outside the CDR3, is DSGVTQTPKHLITATGQRVTLRCSPRSGDLSVYWYQQSLDQGLQFLIQYYNGEERAKGNILERFSAQQFPDLHSELNLSSLELGDSALYFCASSVVGGSGYNEQFFGPGTRLTVL.

This sequence joins TRBV5-1 and TRBJ2-7; D may match TRBD1 or TRBD2 (5 bases each). Germline V gene sequence: CDR1 SGHRS, CDR2 YFSETQ. V was shortened by 0 bases and J by 5 bases, with 12 bases between the two germline ends. The CDR3 loop spans 14 amino acids. CDR3 DNA: TGCGCCAGCAGCTTGGCTGGGGGTGGGGACGAGCAGTACTTC. Amino acid sequence: CASSLAGGGDEQYF. Drawing the rest from reference TRBV5-1 and TRBJ2-7, the complete variable domain is KAGVTQTPRYLIKTRGQQVTLSCSPISGHRSVSWYQQTPGQGLQFLFEYFSETQRNKGNFPGRFSGRQFSNSRSEMNVSTLELGDSALYLCASSLAGGGDEQYFGPGTRLTVT.

This chain uses TRBV28 with TRBJ2-6; no reliable D call. The CDR3 loop spans 15 amino acids. CDR1 is MDHEN, CDR2 SYDVKM, per germline. Between the trimmed V and J ends, which lost 4 bases and 0 bases, there was a span of 7 bases. This chain's CDR3 is CASSSLSSGANVLTF. The CDR3 DNA is TGTGCCAGCAGTTCCCTGAGCTCTGGGGCCAACGTCCTGACTTTC.

The chain links TRBV2 to TRBJ1-5; D is possibly TRBD1 (5 bases). V was clipped by 9 bases and J by 2 bases, with 17 bases between them. CDR3 length: 15 residues. Per the germline V gene, CDR1 is SNHLY and CDR2 is FYNNEI. The CDR3 spells CASLDRDDRNQPQHF. The CDR3 DNA follows: TGTGCCAGTCTCGACCGGGACGACCGCAATCAGCCCCAGCATTTT.

The V call is TRBV5-5, the J call TRBJ2-7; 9 bases fit TRBD1. In germline, CDR1 is SGHKS, CDR2 YYEKEE (reference sequence). Unmatched junction bases numbered 18, after V lost 5 bases and J lost 6 bases. CDR3 length: 17 amino acids. The CDR3 region is CASRPSPTGTGFVEQYF. The CDR3 DNA reads as TGTGCCAGCAGACCTTCCCCCACCGGGACAGGGTTTGTCGAGCAGTACTTC. Complete variable domain (other parts from reference TRBV5-5 and TRBJ2-7): DAGVTQSPTHLIKTRGQQVTLRCSPISGHKSVSWYQQVLGQGPQFIFQYYEKEERGRGNFPDRFSARQFPNYSSELNVNALLLGDSALYLCASRPSPTGTGFVEQYFGPGTRLTVT.